The subject of this entry is one T cell receptor (beta chain). The antigen remains undetermined. This entry belongs to a study of Ad26.COV2.S vaccination and SARS-CoV-2 variants. The study, taken as a whole, reports: Spike-specific CD8+ and CD4+ T cell responses reportedly showed substantial breadth after vaccination.

V was pared by 3 bases and J by 7 bases, with 10 bases between. CDR1 is DFQATT and CDR2 is SNEGSKA in the germline V gene (reference sequence). The CDR3 spans 12 residues. This table comes from immunoSEQ multiplex PCR, and its TCRdb copy is limited to in-frame clones, with some not included. The sample has approximately 150,000 clones, roughly 89% seen once. The sequence was collected from a human donor who had recovered from COVID-19. This sequence joins TRBV20-1 and TRBJ1-5; D unclear. Sequencing used peripheral blood, obtained after recovery from COVID-19. CDR3 amino acids: CSASSVRQPQHF. DNA for the CDR3: TGCAGTGCTAGTTCCGTGAGGCAGCCCCAGCATTTT.